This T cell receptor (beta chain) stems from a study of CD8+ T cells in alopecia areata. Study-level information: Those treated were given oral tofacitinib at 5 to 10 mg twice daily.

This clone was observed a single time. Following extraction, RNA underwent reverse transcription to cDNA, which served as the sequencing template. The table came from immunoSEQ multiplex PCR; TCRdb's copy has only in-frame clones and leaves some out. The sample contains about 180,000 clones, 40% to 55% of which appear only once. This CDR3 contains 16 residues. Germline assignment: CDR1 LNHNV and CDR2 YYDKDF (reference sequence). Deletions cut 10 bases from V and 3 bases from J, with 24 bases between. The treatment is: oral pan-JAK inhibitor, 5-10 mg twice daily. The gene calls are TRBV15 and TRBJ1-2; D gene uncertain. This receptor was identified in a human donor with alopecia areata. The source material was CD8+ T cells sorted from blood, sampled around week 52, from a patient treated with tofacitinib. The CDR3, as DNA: TGTGCCATCCCGCAGCCGACCCGGGGTAGTGACTATGGCTACACCTTC. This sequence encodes CAIPQPTRGSDYGYTF.